A single sample is the source of the 21 T cell receptor beta chains below, sequenced in a study of response to subunit inactivated influenza vaccine. Each CDR3 protein is one row after TCRdb ran MiXCR on the RT-PCR reads. Here the sample spans more than 700,000 distinct CDR3 sequences, over 20% being singletons. The sequencing here drew on PBMCs from blood, taken approximately 5 days after vaccination. The receptors derive from a man aged 50-59 years who received an inactivated influenza vaccine.

This clonotype was observed a few times. The chain carries TRBV18 and TRBJ1-2, with 8 positions matching TRBD1. The ends lost 6 bases at V and 4 bases at J; junction bases unmatched: 7. The germline CDR1 and CDR2 sequences are KGHSH and LQKENI. The CDR3 extends over 14 amino acids. The CDR3, as DNA: TGTGCCAGCTCGCCGACAGGGGCTCTCTATGGCTACACCTTC. Protein sequence: CASSPTGALYGYTF. Supplemented by reference TRBV18 and TRBJ1-2, the full variable domain reads NAGVMQNPRHLVRRRGQEARLRCSPMKGHSHVYWYRQLPEEGLKFMVYLQKENIIDESGMPKERFSAEFPKEGPSILRIQQVVRGDSAAYFCASSPTGALYGYTFGSGTRLTVV.

In this sample, this clonotype turned up a few times. The V call is TRBV4-2, the J call TRBJ2-7, with a possible D match to TRBD1 (5 bases). The CDR3 length is 15 residues. The V end lost 0 bases, the J end lost 2 bases, and 11 bases lay between the germline ends. Germline CDR1 and CDR2: LGHNA and YNFKEQ. The CDR3 region has the DNA TGTGCCAGCAGCCAAGATCCTATGACAGCCTACGAGCAGTACTTC. This codes for CASSQDPMTAYEQYF.

This CDR3 reads CASSASGRDVYGYTF. For the CDR3, the DNA is TGTGCCAGCAGCGCCTCCGGACGGGATGTTTATGGCTACACCTTC. This chain joins TRBV7-8 and TRBJ1-2; D is unclear. Looked up from germline, CDR1 is SGHVS and CDR2 is FQNEAQ. The CDR3 has 15 residues. V shed 5 bases and J shed 5 bases, with 18 bases lying between them.

V and J are TRBV5-1 and TRBJ2-1; no clear D gene. Trimming left V 4 bases short and J 8 bases short, with 10 bases between. This CDR3 region has 12 residues. Germline V gene data show CDR1 as SGHRS and CDR2 as YFSETQ. The CDR3 coding sequence is TGCGCCAGCAGCATGATGACGGATGAGCAGTTCTTC. Translated: CASSMMTDEQFF. The whole variable domain, remainder taken from reference TRBV5-1 and TRBJ2-1, is KAGVTQTPRYLIKTRGQQVTLSCSPISGHRSVSWYQQTPGQGLQFLFEYFSETQRNKGNFPGRFSGRQFSNSRSEMNVSTLELGDSALYLCASSMMTDEQFFGPGTRLTVL.

This chain links TRBV6-2 or TRBV6-3 with TRBJ2-3; maybe TRBD2 (6 bases). This CDR3 is 15 amino acids long. Germline values: CDR1 MNHEY, CDR2 SVGEGT. V lost 6 bases and J 5 bases, leaving 18 bases between the germline ends. CDR3 sequence: CASRIAGTLGDTQYF. The CDR3 DNA follows: TGTGCCAGCAGAATCGCCGGGACTTTAGGAGATACGCAGTATTTT.

This clonotype turned up a few times. V usage is TRBV18 and J usage is TRBJ2-5; TRBD1 aligns across 10 bases. Trimming cost V 6 bases and J 2 bases; bases outside gene matches: 9. The CDR3 has 16 amino acids. The germline V gene has CDR1 KGHSH and CDR2 LQKENI. The CDR3: CASSLRDRGLQETQYF. The CDR3 DNA follows: TGTGCCAGCTCCCTCCGGGACAGGGGCCTTCAAGAGACCCAGTACTTC.

The chain carries TRBV10-3 and TRBJ2-7; 10 positions match TRBD2. Germline V lookup: CDR1 ENHRY, CDR2 SYGVKD. The V gene end was trimmed by 0 bases and the J gene end by 4 bases; junction bases not matched to a gene: 3. CDR3 length: 15 amino acids. The CDR3 reads CAISESSGGFYEQYF. CDR3 coding DNA: TGTGCCATCAGTGAGTCTAGCGGGGGGTTTTACGAGCAGTACTTC.

The chain uses TRBV6-6 and TRBJ2-3; possible D gene TRBD1, 6 bases. With 2 bases removed from V and 10 bases from J, the gap between germline ends came to 10 bases. The CDR3 is made up of 12 amino acids. The germline V gene encodes CDR1 MNHNY and CDR2 SVGAGI (reference sequence). CDR3 sequence reads: CASSYGTMAQYF. CDR3 nucleotides: TGTGCCAGCAGTTACGGGACAATGGCGCAGTATTTT.

CDR3 DNA: TGTGCCAGCAGCTTTGGCGCGAGCTCCTACAATGAGCAGTTCTTC. Translated: CASSFGASSYNEQFF. This chain uses TRBV11-3 with TRBJ2-1; D gene unclear. V lost 3 bases and J 0 bases, leaving 9 bases between the germline ends. CDR1 is SGHNT and CDR2 is YENEEA in the germline V gene. This CDR3 spans 15 amino acids.

This clonotype appeared a few times. J is TRBJ2-5 and V is TRBV6-2 or TRBV6-3, with 9 bases matching TRBD1. The germline gives CDR1 MNHEY, CDR2 SVGEGT. The V and J ends lost 0 bases and 5 bases, in that order; junction bases with no gene match: 10. The CDR3 consists of 17 residues. CDR3 region: CASSYSFRDRASETQYF. The DNA for the CDR3 is TGTGCCAGCAGTTACTCGTTCCGGGACAGGGCAAGCGAGACCCAGTACTTC.

This clonotype was found a few times. The chain carries TRBV6-1 and TRBJ1-5; D is unclear. This CDR3 is built from 13 residues. Looked up from germline, CDR1 is MNHNS and CDR2 is SASEGT. Trimming left V 6 bases short and J 4 bases short, with 10 bases between. The CDR3 here is CASRDLLNQPQHF. For the CDR3, the DNA is TGTGCCAGCAGGGACCTACTGAATCAGCCCCAGCATTTT.

The gene calls are TRBV20-1 and TRBJ2-2; D possibly corresponds to TRBD1 (6 bases). The germline gives CDR1 DFQATT, CDR2 SNEGSKA (reference sequence). V was pared by 5 bases and J by 3 bases, with 10 bases between. CDR3 size: 13 residues. CDR3 in amino acids: CSAGDTYTGELFF. In DNA form, the CDR3 reads TGCAGTGCTGGGGACACTTACACCGGGGAGCTGTTTTTT.

This clonotype was recorded at least ten times. The CDR3 region is CSAMIRNSYEQYF. The DNA for the CDR3 is TGCAGTGCTATGATTAGAAACTCCTACGAGCAGTACTTC. The chain carries TRBV20-1 and TRBJ2-7; D remains ambiguous. The CDR3 sequence is 13 residues long. Germline V gene sequence: CDR1 DFQATT, CDR2 SNEGSKA (reference sequence). With 4 bases removed from V and 0 bases from J, the gap between germline ends came to 10 bases.

This clonotype was counted only a few times. V is TRBV28 and J is TRBJ2-7; 10 nucleotides match TRBD1. This CDR3 spans 16 amino acids. The trim removed 3 bases at V and 4 bases at J, leaving 9 bases unmatched. The germline gives CDR1 MDHEN, CDR2 SYDVKM. The CDR3 sequence is CASSFRGRDRGYEQYF. The CDR3 DNA sequence: TGTGCCAGCAGTTTCCGTGGGCGGGACAGGGGTTACGAGCAGTACTTC.

The J gene is TRBJ2-3, the V gene TRBV20-1, with TRBD2 matching over 9 bases. This CDR3 is 15 amino acids long. The trim removed 0 bases at V and 5 bases at J, leaving 6 bases unmatched. In germline, CDR1 is DFQATT, CDR2 SNEGSKA (reference sequence). CDR3 loop: CSARDRRGGLDTQYF. The CDR3 DNA reads as TGCAGTGCTAGAGACCGGCGGGGGGGCCTAGATACGCAGTATTTT.

The chain links TRBV7-8 to TRBJ1-3; 9 nucleotides line up with TRBD1. The CDR3 is 17 residues long. J was trimmed by 0 bases and V by 1 base; bases with no gene match: 4. Germline CDR1 and CDR2: SGHVS and FQNEAQ. The CDR3 DNA follows: TGTGCCAGCAGCTTAGGGGGACAGGGCCACTCTGGAAACACCATATATTTT. This translates into CASSLGGQGHSGNTIYF.

This clonotype was counted between two and nine times. The rearrangement links TRBV12-3 or TRBV12-4 to TRBJ2-1, with D possibly being TRBD1 (5 bases). The CDR3 is 14 amino acids. V dropped 2 bases and J dropped 7 bases, with 12 bases sitting between them. The CDR3 region has the DNA TGTGCCAGCAGTTTACATGACAGAGTGAATGAGCAGTTCTTC. It codes for CASSLHDRVNEQFF.

The J gene is TRBJ2-5, the V gene TRBV2; 7 bases align to TRBD2. V lost 6 bases, J lost 5 bases, and 12 bases stayed unmatched. The length of the CDR3 is 15 residues. Per the germline V gene, CDR1 is SNHLY and CDR2 is FYNNEI. The CDR3 protein is CASSVGGGERETQYF. DNA of the CDR3: TGTGCCAGCAGCGTCGGTGGGGGGGAGCGGGAGACCCAGTACTTC.

The chain combines TRBV7-2 with TRBJ1-4, with a possible D match to TRBD1 (5 bases). The CDR3 spans 14 residues. The V end lost 5 bases, the J end lost 6 bases, and 13 bases lay between the germline ends. Germline CDR1 is SGHTA and CDR2 is FQGNSA. The CDR3 DNA reads TGTGCCAGCAGCATCAGGGTTTTCGATGAAAAACTGTTTTTT. Its protein product is CASSIRVFDEKLFF.

V is TRBV30 and J is TRBJ2-7; D remains ambiguous. CDR1 GTSNPN and CDR2 SVGIG come from the germline V gene (reference sequence). Deletions cut 1 base from V and 7 bases from J, with 8 bases between. The CDR3 has 11 amino acids. The CDR3 here is CAWSAYEEQYF. For the CDR3, the DNA is TGTGCCTGGAGTGCATACGAGGAGCAGTACTTC.

This clonotype was recorded a few times. The chain uses TRBV29-1 and TRBJ2-3; 9 bases agree with TRBD2. V shed 4 bases and J 0 bases; nucleotides not matched to a gene: 5. The CDR3 spans 15 residues. Germline assignment: CDR1 SQVTM and CDR2 ANQGSEA. The CDR3 is CSVGGGAPSTDTQYF. The CDR3 DNA is TGCAGCGTTGGCGGGGGGGCTCCAAGCACAGATACGCAGTATTTT.